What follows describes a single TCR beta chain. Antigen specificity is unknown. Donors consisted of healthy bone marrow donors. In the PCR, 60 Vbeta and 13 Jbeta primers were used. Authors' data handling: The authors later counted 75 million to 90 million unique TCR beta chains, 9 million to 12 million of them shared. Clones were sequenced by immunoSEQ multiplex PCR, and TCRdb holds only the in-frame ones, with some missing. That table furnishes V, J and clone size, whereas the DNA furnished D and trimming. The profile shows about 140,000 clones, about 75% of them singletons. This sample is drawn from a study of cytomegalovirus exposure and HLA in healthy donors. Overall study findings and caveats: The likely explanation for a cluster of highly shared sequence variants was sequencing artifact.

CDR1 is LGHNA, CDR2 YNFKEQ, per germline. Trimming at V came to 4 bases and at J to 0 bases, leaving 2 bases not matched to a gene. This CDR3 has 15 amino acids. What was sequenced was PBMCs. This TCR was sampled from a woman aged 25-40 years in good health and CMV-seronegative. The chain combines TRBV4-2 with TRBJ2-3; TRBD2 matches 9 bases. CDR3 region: CASSPSGVSTDTQYF. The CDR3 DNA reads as TGTGCCAGCAGCCCTAGCGGGGTTAGCACAGATACGCAGTATTTT.